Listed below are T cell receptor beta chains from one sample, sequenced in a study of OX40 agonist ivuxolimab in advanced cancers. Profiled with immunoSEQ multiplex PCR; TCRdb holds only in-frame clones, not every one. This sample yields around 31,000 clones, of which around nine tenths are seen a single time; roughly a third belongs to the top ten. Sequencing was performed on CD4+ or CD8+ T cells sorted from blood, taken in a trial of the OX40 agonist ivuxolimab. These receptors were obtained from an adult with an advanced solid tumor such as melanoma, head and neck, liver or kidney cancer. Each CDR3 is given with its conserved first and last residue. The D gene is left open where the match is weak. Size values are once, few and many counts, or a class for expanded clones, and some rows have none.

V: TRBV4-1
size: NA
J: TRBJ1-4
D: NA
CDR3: CASSPKTDDNEKLFF
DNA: TGCGCCAGCAGCCCAAAGACGGATGATAATGAAAAACTGTTTTTT

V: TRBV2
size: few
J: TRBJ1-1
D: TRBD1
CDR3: CASSRQGASNTEAFF
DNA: TGTGCCAGCAGTCGACAGGGGGCATCGAACACTGAAGCTTTCTTT

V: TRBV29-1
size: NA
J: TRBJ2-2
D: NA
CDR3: CSVFGHQGSTGELFF
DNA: TGCAGCGTGTTCGGACACCAAGGCAGCACCGGGGAGCTGTTTTTT

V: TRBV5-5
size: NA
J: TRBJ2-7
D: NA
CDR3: CASSLEVGNYEQYF
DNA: TGTGCCAGCAGCTTGGAGGTGGGGAACTACGAGCAGTACTTC

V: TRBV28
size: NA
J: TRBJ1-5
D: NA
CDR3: CASSLVGRRSNQPQHF
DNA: TGTGCCAGCAGTTTAGTAGGCCGGCGGAGCAATCAGCCCCAGCATTTT

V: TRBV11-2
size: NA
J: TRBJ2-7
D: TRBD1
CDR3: CASSLPRDSYEQYF
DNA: TGTGCCAGCAGCTTACCTCGGGACAGCTACGAGCAGTACTTC

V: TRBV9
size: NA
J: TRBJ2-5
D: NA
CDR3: CASSVEIGQETQYF
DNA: TGTGCCAGCAGCGTAGAGATAGGGCAAGAGACCCAGTACTTC

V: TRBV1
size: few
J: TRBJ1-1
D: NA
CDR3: CTSSQVPGNTEAFF
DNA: TGCACCAGCAGCCAAGTCCCAGGGAACACTGAAGCTTTCTTT

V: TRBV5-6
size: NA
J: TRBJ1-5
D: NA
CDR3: CASSLDGQPQHF
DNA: TGTGCCAGCAGCTTGGATGGTCAGCCCCAGCATTTT

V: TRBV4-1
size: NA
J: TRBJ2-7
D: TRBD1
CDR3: CASSQDQGVYYEQYF
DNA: TGCGCCAGCAGCCAAGATCAGGGGGTATACTACGAGCAGTACTTC

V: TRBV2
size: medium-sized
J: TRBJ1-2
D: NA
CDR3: CASSEYGQSPYGYTF
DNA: TGTGCCAGCAGTGAATACGGACAGTCACCCTATGGCTACACCTTC

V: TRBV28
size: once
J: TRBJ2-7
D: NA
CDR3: CASSKPPYLASSYEQYF
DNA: TGTGCCAGCAGTAAACCCCCTTACCTAGCTAGCTCCTACGAGCAGTACTTC

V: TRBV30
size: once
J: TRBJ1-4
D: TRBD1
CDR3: CAWGVRPGQGDEKLFF
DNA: TGTGCCTGGGGAGTTCGACCGGGACAGGGGGATGAAAAACTGTTTTTT

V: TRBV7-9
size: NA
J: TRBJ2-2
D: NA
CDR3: CASSFGGPSGELFF
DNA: TGTGCCAGCAGCTTCGGGGGACCGAGCGGGGAGCTGTTTTTT

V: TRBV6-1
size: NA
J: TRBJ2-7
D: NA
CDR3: CASSEVLGGGYEQYF
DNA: TGTGCCAGCAGTGAAGTTCTGGGAGGTGGCTACGAGCAGTACTTC

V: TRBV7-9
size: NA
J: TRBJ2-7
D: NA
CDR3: CASSHPANDEQYF
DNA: TGTGCCAGCAGCCACCCAGCCAACGACGAGCAGTACTTC

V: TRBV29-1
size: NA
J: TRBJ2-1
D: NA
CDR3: CSVARDKGRSYNEQFF
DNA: TGCAGCGTTGCCCGGGACAAGGGACGCTCCTACAATGAGCAGTTCTTC

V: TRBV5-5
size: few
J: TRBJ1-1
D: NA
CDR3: CASSLWADMNTEAFF
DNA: TGTGCCAGCAGCTTGTGGGCAGACATGAACACTGAAGCTTTCTTT

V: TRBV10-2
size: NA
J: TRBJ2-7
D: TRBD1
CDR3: CASSPGTGNEQYF
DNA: TGCGCCAGCAGTCCCGGGACAGGGAACGAGCAGTACTTC

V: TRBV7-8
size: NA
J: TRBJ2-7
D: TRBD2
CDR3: CASSLVGAGAISYEQYF
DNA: TGTGCCAGCAGCTTAGTTGGAGCGGGGGCGATCTCCTACGAGCAGTACTTC

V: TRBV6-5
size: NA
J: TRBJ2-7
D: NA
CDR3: CASTSKEGGSYEQYF
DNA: TGTGCCAGCACCTCCAAAGAGGGCGGCTCCTACGAGCAGTACTTC

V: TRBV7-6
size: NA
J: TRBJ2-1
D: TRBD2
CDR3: CASSLGRGGNEQFF
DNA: TGTGCCAGCAGCTTAGGCCGGGGGGGCAATGAGCAGTTCTTC

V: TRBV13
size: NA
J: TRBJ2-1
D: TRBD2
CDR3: CASSLRGGSYNEQFF
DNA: TGTGCCAGCAGCCTGCGGGGGGGGTCCTACAATGAGCAGTTCTTC

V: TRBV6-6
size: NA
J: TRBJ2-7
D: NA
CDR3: CASSNSWGFGYEQYF
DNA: TGTGCCAGCAGTAACTCCTGGGGTTTCGGGTACGAGCAGTACTTC

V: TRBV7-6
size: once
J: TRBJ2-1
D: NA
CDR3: CASSLLPGIVNEQFF
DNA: TGTGCCAGCAGTCTTTTGCCAGGGATCGTCAATGAGCAGTTCTTC

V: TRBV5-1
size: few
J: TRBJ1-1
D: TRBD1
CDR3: CASTEQGWDTEAFF
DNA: TGCGCCAGCACCGAACAGGGGTGGGACACTGAAGCTTTCTTT

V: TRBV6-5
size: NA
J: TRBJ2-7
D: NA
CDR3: CASSYVGGLAEQYF
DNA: TGTGCCAGCAGTTATGTTGGGGGGCTAGCCGAGCAGTACTTC

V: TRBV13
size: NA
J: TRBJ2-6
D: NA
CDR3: CASRTQGWGANVLTF
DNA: TGTGCCAGCAGGACCCAGGGGTGGGGGGCCAACGTCCTGACTTTC

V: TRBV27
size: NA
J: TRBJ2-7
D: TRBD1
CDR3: CASSLAWTGVFSYEQYF
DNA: TGTGCCAGCAGTTTAGCGTGGACAGGGGTCTTCTCCTACGAGCAGTACTTC

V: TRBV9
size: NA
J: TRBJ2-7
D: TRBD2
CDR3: CASSAAGASYEQYF
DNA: TGTGCCAGCAGCGCAGCGGGAGCCTCATACGAGCAGTACTTC

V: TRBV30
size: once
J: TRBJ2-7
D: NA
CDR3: CAWNRGLIYEQYF
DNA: TGTGCCTGGAACCGGGGCCTAATCTACGAGCAGTACTTC